The present T cell receptor beta chain was sequenced within a study of T cell repertoires in cytomegalovirus infection. As for the study in general: Indications of both CMV infection and matching HLA type were provided by public TCR beta signatures.

Findings and caveats of the study: Identification of carriers of CMV plus the relevant HLA was performed using cumulative public TCR beta family frequency. HLA-C-restricted CMV clonotypes gave the most frequent clonotype in two of eight donors.

V gave up 0 bases and J gave up 6 bases, with 21 bases separating them. CDR1 and CDR2 from the germline V gene are SGDLS and YYNGEE. The CDR3 runs to 17 residues. TCRdb independently ran MiXCR on the reads; one entry per CDR3 protein. The sample comprises 300,000 to 400,000 distinct CDR3 sequences, over 7.5% of which are singletons, and 3.5% to 4.5% rests with the top ten. Comment on this clonotype: Antigen specificity is unknown.

The sample was PBMCs. This clonotype originated in a human donor in good health (CMV status not recorded). Some clones in this sample may be carry-over from other donors' samples. The V gene is TRBV9, the J gene TRBJ1-2; D is undetermined. The DNA of the CDR3 is TGTGCCAGCAGCGTAGTCCCAAGCGTAGTGCATCGGGATGGCTACACCTTC. Translated, it gives CASSVVPSVVHRDGYTF. Supplemented by reference TRBV9 and TRBJ1-2, the full variable domain reads DSGVTQTPKHLITATGQRVTLRCSPRSGDLSVYWYQQSLDQGLQFLIQYYNGEERAKGNILERFSAQQFPDLHSELNLSSLELGDSALYFCASSVVPSVVHRDGYTFGSGTRLTVV.